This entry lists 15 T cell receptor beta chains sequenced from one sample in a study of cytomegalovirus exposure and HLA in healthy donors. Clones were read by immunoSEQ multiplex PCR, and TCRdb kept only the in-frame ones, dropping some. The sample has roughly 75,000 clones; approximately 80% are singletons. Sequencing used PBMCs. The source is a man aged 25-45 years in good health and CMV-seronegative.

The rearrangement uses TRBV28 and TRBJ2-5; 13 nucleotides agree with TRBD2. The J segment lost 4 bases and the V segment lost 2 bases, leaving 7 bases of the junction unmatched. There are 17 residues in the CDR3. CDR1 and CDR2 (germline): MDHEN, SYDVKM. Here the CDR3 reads CASSLTQGLAGVETQYF. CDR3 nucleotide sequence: TGTGCCAGCAGTTTAACCCAAGGACTAGCGGGGGTAGAGACCCAGTACTTC.

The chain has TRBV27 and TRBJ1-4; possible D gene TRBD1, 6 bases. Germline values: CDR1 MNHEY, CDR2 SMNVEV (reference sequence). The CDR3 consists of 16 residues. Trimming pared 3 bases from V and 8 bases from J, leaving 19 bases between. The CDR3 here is CASSFFNRVGREKLFF. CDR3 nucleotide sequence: TGTGCCAGCAGTTTCTTTAACAGGGTAGGACGAGAAAAACTGTTTTTT.

CDR3 DNA sequence: TGTGCCTGGAGTGTTTGGGACAGGGAGGGGGAGCCGTATTTT. As protein: CAWSVWDREGEPYF. V and J are TRBV30 and TRBJ2-3; 9 positions match TRBD1. The ends lost 0 bases at V and 14 bases at J; junction bases unmatched: 12. Germline lookup yields CDR1 GTSNPN and CDR2 SVGIG (reference sequence). The CDR3 has 14 amino acids.

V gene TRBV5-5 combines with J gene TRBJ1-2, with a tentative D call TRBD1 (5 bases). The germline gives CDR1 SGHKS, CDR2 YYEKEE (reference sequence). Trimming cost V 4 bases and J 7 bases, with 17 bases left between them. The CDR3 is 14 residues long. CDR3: CASSGSQGARGYTF. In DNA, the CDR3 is TGTGCCAGCAGCGGAAGTCAAGGGGCGCGTGGCTACACCTTC.

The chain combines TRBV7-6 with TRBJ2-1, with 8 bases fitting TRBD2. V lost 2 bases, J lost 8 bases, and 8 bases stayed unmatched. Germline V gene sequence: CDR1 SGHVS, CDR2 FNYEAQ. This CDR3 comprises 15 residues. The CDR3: CASSLRSGSSHEQFF. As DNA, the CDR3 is TGTGCCAGCAGCTTAAGGAGCGGGAGTAGTCATGAGCAGTTCTTC.

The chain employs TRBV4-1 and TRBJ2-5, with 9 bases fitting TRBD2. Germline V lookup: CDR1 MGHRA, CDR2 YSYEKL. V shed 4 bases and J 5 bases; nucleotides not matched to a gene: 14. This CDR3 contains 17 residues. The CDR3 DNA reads TGCGCCAGCAGCCGAGAGGCGGGAGGGGGTATCAGCGAGACCCAGTACTTC. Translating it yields CASSREAGGGISETQYF.

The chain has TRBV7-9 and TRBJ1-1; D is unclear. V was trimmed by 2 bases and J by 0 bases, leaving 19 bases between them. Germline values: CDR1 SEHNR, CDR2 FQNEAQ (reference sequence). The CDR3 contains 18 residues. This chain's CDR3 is CASSLYSFNPVMNTEAFF. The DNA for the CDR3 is TGTGCCAGCAGCTTATATTCCTTCAACCCAGTAATGAACACTGAAGCTTTCTTT.

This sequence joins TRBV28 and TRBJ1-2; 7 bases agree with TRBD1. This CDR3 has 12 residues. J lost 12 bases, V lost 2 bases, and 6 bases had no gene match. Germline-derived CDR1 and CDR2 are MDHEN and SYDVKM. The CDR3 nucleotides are TGTGCCAGCAGTTTAGAGACAGGGCAGAACACCTTC. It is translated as CASSLETGQNTF.

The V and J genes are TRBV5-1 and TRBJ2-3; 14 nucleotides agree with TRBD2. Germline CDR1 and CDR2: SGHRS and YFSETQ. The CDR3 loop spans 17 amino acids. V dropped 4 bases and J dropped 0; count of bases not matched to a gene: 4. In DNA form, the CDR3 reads TGCGCCAGCAGCCCTCGGACTAGCGGGGGGAGCACAGATACGCAGTATTTT. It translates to CASSPRTSGGSTDTQYF.

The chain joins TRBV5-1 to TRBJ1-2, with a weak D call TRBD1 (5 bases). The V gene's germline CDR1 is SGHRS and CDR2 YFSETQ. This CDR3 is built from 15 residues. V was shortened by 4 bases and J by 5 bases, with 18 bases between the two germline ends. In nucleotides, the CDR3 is TGCGCCAGCAGCGACGTGGGCCGGGGGGAATATGGCTACACCTTC. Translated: CASSDVGRGEYGYTF.

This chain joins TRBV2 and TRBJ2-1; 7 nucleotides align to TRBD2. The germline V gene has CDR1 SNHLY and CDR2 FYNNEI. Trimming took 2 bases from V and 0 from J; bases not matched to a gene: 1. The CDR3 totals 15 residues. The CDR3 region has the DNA TGTGCCAGCAGTGAACAGCGGGGCTCCTACAATGAGCAGTTCTTC. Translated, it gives CASSEQRGSYNEQFF.

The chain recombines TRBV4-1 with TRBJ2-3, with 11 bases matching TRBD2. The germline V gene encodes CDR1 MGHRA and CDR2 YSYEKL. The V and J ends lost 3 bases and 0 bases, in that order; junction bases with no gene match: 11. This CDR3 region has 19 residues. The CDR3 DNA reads TGCGCCAGCAGCCACGTCATCGCTAGCGGGAGGTCTAGCACAGATACGCAGTATTTT. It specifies CASSHVIASGRSSTDTQYF.

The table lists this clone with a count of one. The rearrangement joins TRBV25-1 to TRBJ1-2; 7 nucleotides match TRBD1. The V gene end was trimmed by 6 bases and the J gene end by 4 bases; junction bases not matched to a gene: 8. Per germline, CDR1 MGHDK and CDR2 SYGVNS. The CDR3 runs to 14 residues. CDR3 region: CASRALDRTYGYTF. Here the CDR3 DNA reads TGTGCCAGCAGAGCCTTGGACAGGACCTATGGCTACACCTTC.

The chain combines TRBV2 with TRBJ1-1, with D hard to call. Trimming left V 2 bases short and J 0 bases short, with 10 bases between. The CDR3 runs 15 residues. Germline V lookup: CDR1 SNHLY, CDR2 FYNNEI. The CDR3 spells CASSEPGDMNTEAFF. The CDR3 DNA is TGTGCCAGCAGTGAACCGGGAGACATGAACACTGAAGCTTTCTTT.

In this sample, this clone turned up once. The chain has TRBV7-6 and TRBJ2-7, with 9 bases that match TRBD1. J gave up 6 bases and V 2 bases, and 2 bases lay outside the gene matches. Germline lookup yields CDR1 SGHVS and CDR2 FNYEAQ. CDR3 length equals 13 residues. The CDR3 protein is CASSLTGGSEQYF. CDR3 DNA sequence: TGTGCCAGCAGCTTAACAGGGGGCAGCGAGCAGTACTTC.